This TCR beta chain derives from a study of T cell responses to AZD1222 COVID-19 vaccine. Assay used: immunoSEQ multiplex PCR; TCRdb lists only in-frame clones, some missing. This sample has about 150,000 clones, with roughly 87% found just once. The study, taken as a whole, reports: Targets within unmutated variant regions were reportedly found for nearly half of spike-specific TCRs. Repertoire sampling occurred only after the peak T cell response. Donors skewed white British and female; clonal diversity was possibly underestimated. With dominance at 160-218 and 743-854, vaccine-associated CD4 TCRs spanned spike.

The sample holds one count of this clone. Its antigen is as yet unknown. The sequence came from an adult in good health. The specimen comprised peripheral blood, sampled on day 0 of AZD1222 vaccination.

CDR3 region: CASSFTRKNTEAFF. CDR3 bases: TGTGCCAGCAGCTTTACCCGAAAGAACACTGAAGCTTTCTTT. The chain recombines TRBV5-4 with TRBJ1-1, with D unclear. This CDR3 comprises 14 residues. The V and J ends lost 2 bases and 1 base respectively, with 9 bases between them. Germline loops: CDR1 SGHNT, CDR2 YYREEE (reference sequence).